This T cell receptor beta chain was identified during a study of HIV-infected patients and healthy controls. Whole blood was used without fractionation, so all unsorted peripheral T cells were included. At least ten counts were recorded for this clonotype. Reverse transcription used about 500 ng RNA and constant-region primers for alpha and beta. Separate chain-specific third strand synthesis with multiplexing indices produced the alpha and beta libraries. MiXCR, applied by TCRdb to the 5' RACE reads, yields one record per CDR3 protein. This sample has 13,000 or so distinct CDR3 sequences, with roughly a tenth found just once. The sequenced sample was blood. This clonotype originated in an adult in good health.

CDR3: CASSQQGTTEAFF. Written as DNA, the CDR3 is TGTGCCAGCAGCCAACAGGGTACGACTGAAGCTTTCTTT. V gene TRBV6-5 combines with J gene TRBJ1-1; maybe TRBD1 (6 bases). There are 13 residues in the CDR3. Trimming cost V 6 bases and J 5 bases, with 13 bases left between them. Per germline, CDR1 MNHEY and CDR2 SVGAGI.